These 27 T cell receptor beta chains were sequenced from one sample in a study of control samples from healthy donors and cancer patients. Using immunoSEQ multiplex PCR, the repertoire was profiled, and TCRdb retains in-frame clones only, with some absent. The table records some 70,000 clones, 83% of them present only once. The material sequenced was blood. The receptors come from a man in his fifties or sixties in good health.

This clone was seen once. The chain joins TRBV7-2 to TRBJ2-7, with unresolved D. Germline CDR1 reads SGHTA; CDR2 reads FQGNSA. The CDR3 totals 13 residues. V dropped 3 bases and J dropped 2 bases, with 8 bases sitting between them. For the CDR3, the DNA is TGTGCCAGCAGCTTTGGCGATCCCTACGAGCAGTACTTC. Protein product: CASSFGDPYEQYF. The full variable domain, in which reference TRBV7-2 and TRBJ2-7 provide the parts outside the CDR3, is GAGVSQSPSNKVTEKGKDVELRCDPISGHTALYWYRQSLGQGLEFLIYFQGNSAPDKSGLPSDRFSAERTGGSVSTLTIQRTQQEDSAVYLCASSFGDPYEQYFGPGTRLTVT.

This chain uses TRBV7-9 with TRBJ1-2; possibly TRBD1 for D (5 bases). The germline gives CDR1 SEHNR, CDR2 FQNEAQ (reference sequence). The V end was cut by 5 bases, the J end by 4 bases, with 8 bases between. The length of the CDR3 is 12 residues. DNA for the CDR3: TGTGCCAGCAGCACGGGGACCTATGGCTACACCTTC. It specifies CASSTGTYGYTF.

CDR3: CSVCCEAFF. The CDR3 DNA follows: TGCAGCGTCTGTTGTGAAGCTTTCTTT. V usage is TRBV29-1 and J usage is TRBJ1-1, with D uncertain. Trimming shortened V by 6 bases and J by 7 bases, and 6 bases separated the two germline ends. This CDR3 has 9 residues. Germline V gives CDR1 SQVTM, CDR2 ANQGSEA.

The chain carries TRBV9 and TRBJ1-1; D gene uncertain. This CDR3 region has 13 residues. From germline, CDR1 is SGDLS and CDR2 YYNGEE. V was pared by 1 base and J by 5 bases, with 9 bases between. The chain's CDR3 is CASSVLVGTEAFF. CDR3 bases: TGTGCCAGCAGCGTATTAGTGGGGACTGAAGCTTTCTTT.

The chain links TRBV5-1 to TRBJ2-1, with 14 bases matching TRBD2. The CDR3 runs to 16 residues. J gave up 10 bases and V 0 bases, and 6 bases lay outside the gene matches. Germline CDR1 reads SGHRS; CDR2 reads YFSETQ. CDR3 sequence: CASSLGGLAGAEEQFF. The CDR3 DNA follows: TGCGCCAGCAGCTTGGGGGGACTAGCGGGAGCCGAAGAGCAGTTCTTC.

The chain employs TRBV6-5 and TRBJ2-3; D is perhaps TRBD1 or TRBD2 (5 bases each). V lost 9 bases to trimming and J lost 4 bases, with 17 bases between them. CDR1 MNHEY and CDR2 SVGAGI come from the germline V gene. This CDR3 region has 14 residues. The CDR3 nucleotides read TGTGCCAGTCACGACGGGGCTCAATCAGATACGCAGTATTTT. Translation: CASHDGAQSDTQYF.

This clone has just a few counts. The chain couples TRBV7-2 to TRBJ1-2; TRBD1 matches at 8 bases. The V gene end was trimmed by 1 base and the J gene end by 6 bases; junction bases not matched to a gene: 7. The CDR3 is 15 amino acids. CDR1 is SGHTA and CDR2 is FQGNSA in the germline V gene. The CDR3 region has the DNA TGTGCCAGCAGCTTAGTCTCGAGACAGGGGCATGGCTACACCTTC. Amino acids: CASSLVSRQGHGYTF.

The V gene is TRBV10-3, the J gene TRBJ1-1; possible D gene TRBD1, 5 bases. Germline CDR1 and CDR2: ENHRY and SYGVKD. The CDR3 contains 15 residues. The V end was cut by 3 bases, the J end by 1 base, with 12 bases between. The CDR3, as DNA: TGTGCCATCAGTGAAGGGGAAAGAGCGAACACTGAAGCTTTCTTT. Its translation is CAISEGERANTEAFF.

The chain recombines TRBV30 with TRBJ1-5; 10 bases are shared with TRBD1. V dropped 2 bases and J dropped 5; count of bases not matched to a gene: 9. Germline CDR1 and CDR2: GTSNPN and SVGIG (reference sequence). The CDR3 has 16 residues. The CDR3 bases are TGTGCCTGGAGTTCAGCCGGACAGGGGGTTTATCAGCCCCAGCATTTT. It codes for CAWSSAGQGVYQPQHF.

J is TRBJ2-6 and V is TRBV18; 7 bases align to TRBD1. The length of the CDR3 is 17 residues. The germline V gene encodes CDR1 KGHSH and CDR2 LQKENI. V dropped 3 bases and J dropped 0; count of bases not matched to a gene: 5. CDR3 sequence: CASSPQGVDSGANVLTF. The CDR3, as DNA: TGTGCCAGCTCACCGCAGGGGGTTGACTCTGGGGCCAACGTCCTGACTTTC.

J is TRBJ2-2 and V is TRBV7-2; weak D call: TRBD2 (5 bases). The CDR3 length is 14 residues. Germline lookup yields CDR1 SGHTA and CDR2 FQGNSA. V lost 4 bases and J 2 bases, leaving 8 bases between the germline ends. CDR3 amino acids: CASSSSGNTGELFF. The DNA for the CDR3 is TGTGCCAGCAGCTCCAGCGGAAACACCGGGGAGCTGTTTTTT.

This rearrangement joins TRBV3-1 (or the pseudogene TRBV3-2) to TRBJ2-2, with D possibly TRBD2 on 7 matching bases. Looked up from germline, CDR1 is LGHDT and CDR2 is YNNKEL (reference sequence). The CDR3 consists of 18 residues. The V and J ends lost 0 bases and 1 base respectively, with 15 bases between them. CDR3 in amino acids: CASSQDKGGGENTGELFF. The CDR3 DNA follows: TGTGCCAGCAGCCAAGATAAGGGGGGAGGGGAGAACACCGGGGAGCTGTTTTTT.

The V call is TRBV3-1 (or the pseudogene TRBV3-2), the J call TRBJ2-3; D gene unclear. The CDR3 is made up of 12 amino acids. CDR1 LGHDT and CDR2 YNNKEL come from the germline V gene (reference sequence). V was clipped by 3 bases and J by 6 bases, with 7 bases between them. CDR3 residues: CASSHWQDTQYF. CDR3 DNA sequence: TGTGCCAGCAGCCACTGGCAGGATACGCAGTATTTT.

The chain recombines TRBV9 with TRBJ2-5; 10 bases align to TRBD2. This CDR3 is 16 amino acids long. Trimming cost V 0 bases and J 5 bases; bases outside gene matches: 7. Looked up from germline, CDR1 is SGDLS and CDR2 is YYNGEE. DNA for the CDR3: TGTGCCAGCAGCGTAGATGCGGGACTAGCGTGGGAGACCCAGTACTTC. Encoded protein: CASSVDAGLAWETQYF.

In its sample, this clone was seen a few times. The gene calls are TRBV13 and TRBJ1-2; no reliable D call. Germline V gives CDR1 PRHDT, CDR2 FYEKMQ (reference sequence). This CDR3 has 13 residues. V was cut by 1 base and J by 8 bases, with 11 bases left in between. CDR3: CASSLEPREGYTF. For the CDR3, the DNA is TGTGCCAGCAGCTTAGAACCCAGAGAGGGCTACACCTTC.

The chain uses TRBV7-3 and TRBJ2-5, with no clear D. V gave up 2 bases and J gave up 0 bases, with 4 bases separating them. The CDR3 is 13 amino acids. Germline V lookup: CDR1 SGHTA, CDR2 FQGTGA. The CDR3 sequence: CASSLSYQETQYF. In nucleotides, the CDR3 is TGTGCCAGCAGCTTATCTTACCAAGAGACCCAGTACTTC.

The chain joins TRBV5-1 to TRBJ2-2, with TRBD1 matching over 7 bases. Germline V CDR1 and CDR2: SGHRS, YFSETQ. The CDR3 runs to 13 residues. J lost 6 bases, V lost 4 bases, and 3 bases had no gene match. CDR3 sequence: CASSQGQPGELFF. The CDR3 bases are TGCGCCAGCAGCCAGGGACAGCCCGGGGAGCTGTTTTTT.

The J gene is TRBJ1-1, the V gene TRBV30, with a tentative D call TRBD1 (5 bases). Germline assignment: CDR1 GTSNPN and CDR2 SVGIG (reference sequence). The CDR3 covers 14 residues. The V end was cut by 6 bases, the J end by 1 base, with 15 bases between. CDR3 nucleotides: TGTGCCTGTACCACGGGGGTCCCGAACACTGAAGCTTTCTTT. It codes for CACTTGVPNTEAFF.

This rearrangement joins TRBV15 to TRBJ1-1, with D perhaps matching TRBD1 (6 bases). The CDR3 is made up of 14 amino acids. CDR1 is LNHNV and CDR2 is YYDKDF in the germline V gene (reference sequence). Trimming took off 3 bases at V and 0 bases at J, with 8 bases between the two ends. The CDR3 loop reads CATSRSGVNTEAFF. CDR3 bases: TGTGCCACCAGCAGGTCAGGGGTGAACACTGAAGCTTTCTTT. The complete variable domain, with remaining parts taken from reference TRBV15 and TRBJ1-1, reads DAMVIQNPRYQVTQFGKPVTLSCSQTLNHNVMYWYQQKSSQAPKLLFHYYDKDFNNEADTPDNFQSRRPNTSFCFLDIRSPGLGDTAMYLCATSRSGVNTEAFFGQGTRLTVV.

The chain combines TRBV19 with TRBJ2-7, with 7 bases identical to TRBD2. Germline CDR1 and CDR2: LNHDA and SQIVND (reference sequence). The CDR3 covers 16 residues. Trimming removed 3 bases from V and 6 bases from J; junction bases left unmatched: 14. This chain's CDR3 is CASSMDPAGWEGEQYF. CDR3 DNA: TGTGCCAGTAGTATGGATCCAGCGGGATGGGAGGGCGAGCAGTACTTC.

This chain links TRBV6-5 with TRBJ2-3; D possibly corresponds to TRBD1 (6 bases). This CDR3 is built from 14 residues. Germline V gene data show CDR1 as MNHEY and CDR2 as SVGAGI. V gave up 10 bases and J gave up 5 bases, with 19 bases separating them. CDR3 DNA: TGTGCCACCAGAGTAATGGGGGCCAGAGATACGCAGTATTTT. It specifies CATRVMGARDTQYF.

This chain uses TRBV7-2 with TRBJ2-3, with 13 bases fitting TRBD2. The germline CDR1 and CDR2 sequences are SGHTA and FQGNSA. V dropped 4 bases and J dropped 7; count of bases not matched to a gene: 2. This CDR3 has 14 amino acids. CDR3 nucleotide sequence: TGTGCCAGCAGCTCCGGGACTAGCGGGAATACGCAGTATTTT. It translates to CASSSGTSGNTQYF.

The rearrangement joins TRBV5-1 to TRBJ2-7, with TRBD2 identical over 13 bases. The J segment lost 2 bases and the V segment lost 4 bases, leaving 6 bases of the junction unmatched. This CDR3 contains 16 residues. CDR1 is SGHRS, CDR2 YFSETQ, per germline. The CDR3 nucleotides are TGCGCCAGCAGCGTGGCGACTAGCGGGGGGACCTACGAGCAGTACTTC. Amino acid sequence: CASSVATSGGTYEQYF. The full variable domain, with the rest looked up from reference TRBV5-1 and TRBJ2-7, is KAGVTQTPRYLIKTRGQQVTLSCSPISGHRSVSWYQQTPGQGLQFLFEYFSETQRNKGNFPGRFSGRQFSNSRSEMNVSTLELGDSALYLCASSVATSGGTYEQYFGPGTRLTVT.

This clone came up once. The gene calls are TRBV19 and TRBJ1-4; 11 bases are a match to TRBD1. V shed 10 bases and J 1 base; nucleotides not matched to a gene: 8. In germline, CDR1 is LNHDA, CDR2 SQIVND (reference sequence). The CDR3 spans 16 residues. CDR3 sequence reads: CATRPGQGGTNEKLFF. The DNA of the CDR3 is TGTGCCACTCGACCGGGACAGGGGGGAACTAATGAAAAACTGTTTTTT.

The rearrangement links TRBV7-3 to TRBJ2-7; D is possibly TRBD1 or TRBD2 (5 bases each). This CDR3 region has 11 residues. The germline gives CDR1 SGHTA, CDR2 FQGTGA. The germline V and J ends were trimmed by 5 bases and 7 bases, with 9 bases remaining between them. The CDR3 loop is CASSGGLEQYF. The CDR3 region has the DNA TGTGCCAGCAGCGGGGGTTTGGAGCAGTACTTC.

The CDR3 coding sequence is TGCGCCAGCAGCGTACTCCCGGGACTACCCTCTGGAAACACCATATATTTT. Residues: CASSVLPGLPSGNTIYF. V is TRBV5-1 and J is TRBJ1-3; TRBD1 might be the D (5 bases). The V end lost 4 bases, the J end lost 0 bases, and 17 bases lay between the germline ends. The CDR3 consists of 17 residues. In germline, CDR1 is SGHRS, CDR2 YFSETQ.

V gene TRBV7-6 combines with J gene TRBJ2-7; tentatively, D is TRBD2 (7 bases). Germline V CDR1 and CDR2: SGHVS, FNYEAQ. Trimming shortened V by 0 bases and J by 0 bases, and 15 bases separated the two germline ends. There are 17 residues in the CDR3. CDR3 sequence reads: CASSLALRGGSSYEQYF. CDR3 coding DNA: TGTGCCAGCAGCTTAGCGCTTCGCGGGGGCAGCTCCTACGAGCAGTACTTC. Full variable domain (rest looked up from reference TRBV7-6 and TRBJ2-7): GAGVSQSPRYKVTKRGQDVALRCDPISGHVSLYWYRQALGQGPEFLTYFNYEAQQDKSGLPNDRFSAERPEGSISTLTIQRTEQRDSAMYRCASSLALRGGSSYEQYFGPGTRLTVT.